Reported below is one TCR beta chain. The specificity of this receptor is unknown. No much larger clonotype is one base removed from it; base qualities were not supplied. The data belong to a study of cytomegalovirus exposure and HLA in healthy donors (dated by TCRdb to 2017 to 2019). General notes on the study: According to an earlier analysis of 587 of the donors, about 179 million T cells yielded 120 million or so unique TCR beta sequences and about 280 Gb of sequence data. An early release that covered roughly 600 HLA-typed donors contained about 300 gigabases of sequencing data and tens of millions of unique TCR sequences. Among the roughly 370 genotyped donors, under 90% belonged to the genetic ancestry cluster associated with self-reported Caucasian donors. The aim of the study was to test whether cataloging public T cell receptors could identify signatures of past pathogen exposure. The T cell repertoires of 550 to 850 subjects were profiled by immunosequencing and related to cytomegalovirus serostatus. Along with the approximately 620-subject first cohort, a separate validation cohort of roughly 110 different subjects was used. To predict cytomegalovirus infection status, the study combined high-throughput TCR immunosequencing, statistical association of individual TCRs with disease status, and machine learning. A later analysis re-examined previously published TCR beta repertoires from more than 550 donors and added high-resolution HLA genotyping to investigate patterns of TCR occurrence. Rather than using new phenotypic data, the later analysis identified candidate immune exposures from TCR beta sequences and from how often those sequences occurred across donors. An earlier analysis of 587 of the donors applied high-throughput TCR beta sequencing to assess whether each TCR beta V gene segment acted as functional or pseudogenic. Donor age, sex, ethnicity and CMV serostatus were collected together with the repertoire data. In a later genetic analysis, genome-wide SNP genotypes for 398 of the 666 donors were used, and that subset was treated as a discovery cohort. Every repertoire in the discovery cohort had been generated on one and the same sequencing platform. HLA typing covered class I and class II loci at four-digit resolution. Typing coverage varied by locus: roughly 629-630 donors for A, B, C, DRB1 and DQB1; some 520 for DQA1; over 600 for DPA1; 400 to 480 for DPB1. Four to six DR-DQ haplotypes were handled as single units for association and clustering because linkage in the cohort was strong. Among some 410 genotyped donors of the cohort, an average of approximately 240,000 unique TCR beta nucleotide sequences were sequenced per donor, approximately 20% of them non-productive. Study-wide findings and limitations: Only TCR beta chains were sequenced in this cohort, and the absence of alpha or paired-chain data limited detectable features. A further reported finding was that TCR beta sequences accurately predicted the HLA-A and HLA-B alleles for most subjects in the first cohort. A later analysis found that TCR association rates varied across HLA loci, with DRB1 alleles showing the most associated TCRs and HLA-C alleles the fewest. The earlier analysis of approximately 590 of the donors excluded about 16 rarely observed V segments, including chromosome 9 orphons, because counts were too low. HLA typing was unavailable for some donors at each locus, so association tests used only the typed subset. In an earlier analysis of approximately 600 of the donors, most TCR beta V segments were observed in productive rearrangements about 90% or about 30% of the time, broadly matching IMGT annotations. According to a later genetic analysis, donors in an Asian-associated ancestry cluster had fewer N-insertions in productive TCRs than the approximately 650-donor mean. Cytomegalovirus status was reported to be diagnosed by the classifier with high specificity and sensitivity in both the original and validation cohorts. In a later analysis, most CMV-associated TCR beta chains were found to appear HLA-restricted, with HLA associations seemingly driven largely by CMV exposure. Linkage disequilibrium might explain the correlated functional status among segregating V segments, but an unknown experimental factor could not be excluded. According to a later analysis, parvovirus B19, influenza, CMV and Epstein-Barr virus appeared linked to several top co-occurrence clusters. V-gene and J-gene trimming of TCR beta chains was associated with a missense DCLRE1C variant in a later genetic analysis, and the association was replicated in an independent cohort. While some public TCRs were present in many individuals, most TCR sequences turned up only very rarely across donors. The authors suggested that the approach could potentially be generalized to other disease states and immunological phenotypes. The presence/absence analyses assumed that sequencing depth was roughly uniform across donors, and that assumption may not be true. At a false discovery rate of 0.05, a later analysis linked 15,000 to 20,000 TCR beta sequences to specific HLA alleles. Compared with equally common non-associated chains, HLA-associated TCR beta chains in a later analysis were more clonally expanded and had lower generation probabilities. Assigning TCR associations to individual alleles was difficult when HLA alleles, especially DR and DQ, strongly co-occurred. The sequencing pipeline was judged likely to have produced a cluster of highly shared sequence variants as a technical artifact. In vitro tests confirmed that a few of the cytomegalovirus-associated TCR beta chains recognize cytomegalovirus antigens. In the study, 150 to 200 TCR beta chains were listed as associated with cytomegalovirus. For the cohort, immune exposure information was limited to CMV serostatus. Some IMGT-functional V segments, including TRBV6-2 and TRBV6-3, could not be distinguished by the 87-base-pair reads and were therefore excluded.

V trim: 5 bases; J trim: 4 bases; unmatched bases: 8. The CDR3 measures 15 amino acids from cysteine to phenylalanine. The CDR3 DNA has 45 bases and is translated from base 1. As encoded in the germline V gene, CDR1 is SGHTA while CDR2 is FQGNSA. Library method: the immunoSEQ multiplex PCR assay. A mixture of 60 forward primers for TCR Vbeta segments and 13 reverse primers for TCR Jbeta segments was used in the multiplex PCR. The CDR3 region of rearranged TCR beta genes was amplified from genomic DNA by a multiplex PCR assay. The amplified TCR beta libraries were sequenced on the Illumina HiSeq System as 87-base-pair reads. Concerning the study's data processing: Across the 600 to 700 repertoires, a later analysis counted 78 million or so unique TCR beta chains, roughly 11 million of which were shared by at least two donors. To remove PCR and sequencing errors, raw reads were error-corrected and collapsed into unique sequences using a nearest-neighbor algorithm that merged closely related sequences. V, D and J gene segments were assigned by aligning CDR3 sequences to IMGT reference sequences. For a sequence to be retained, a match of at least six nucleotides to both a V gene segment and a J gene segment was required. A rearrangement counted as productive if the CDR3 had no stop codons and remained in frame with V and J, and every other rearrangement counted as non-productive. Following IMGT convention, CDR3 was defined as the stretch from the second conserved V-encoded cysteine to the conserved J-encoded phenylalanine. Sequences without an unambiguous match to a single V gene segment were excluded from the earlier analysis of over 500 of the donors. An earlier analysis of a few hundred of the donors called V segments functional above 56.7% productive rearrangements and segregating when the between-donor standard deviation exceeded 5%. To diagnose cytomegalovirus status from the catalog of TCR beta chain sequences, a statistical classification framework was built. V and J gene assignment, in a later analysis, came from comparing TCR nucleotide sequences with IMGT/GENE-DB human TR gene sequences. In a later analysis, CDR3 sequences and most-parsimonious VDJ recombination scenarios were assigned using the TCRdist pipeline. In a later analysis, each TCR beta chain was defined by its CDR3 amino acid sequence together with its V-gene family, and reads without a unique V-gene family were excluded. As a way to deal with suspected cross-contamination and a sequencing artifact, a later analysis dropped 450 to 700 nucleotide sequences that were highly shared and had low generation probability. In a later analysis, a clonal expansion index was calculated for each public chain from normalized within-repertoire ranks of inferred template counts. Generation probabilities in a later analysis came from a VDJ recombination model fitted to out-of-frame rearrangements, and those results were checked against IGoR. In a later analysis, TCR-TCR, TCR-HLA and TCR-CMV co-occurrence was scored with hypergeometric tests, and a repertoire-size bias correction was applied to TCR pairs. False discovery rates were estimated in a later analysis by permuting HLA or CMV assignments 20 times. In a later analysis, co-occurring TCRs were grouped using DBSCAN, with TCRdist sequence similarity added in when clustering inside HLA-allele-positive subsets. Repertoires with fewer than 30,000 or more than 120,000 public chains were left out of co-occurrence clustering, as were five repertoires with anomalous nucleotide sharing. TCRdb took this table from immuneACCESS and kept in-frame rearrangements with V and J called. Such tables lack part of the clones; where checked against another copy, unresolved V genes explain under half of the gap, and the rest is unexplained. That table gives V, J and clone size, and the DNA gave D and trimming. The table for this sample lists tens of thousands of clones; nearly 70% of them were counted only once. The ten biggest clones cover about 15% of the sample.

The cohort consisted of 670 or so healthy bone marrow donors. At the time of sampling, every cohort member was nominally healthy, though immune exposures that went unrecorded were likely present. The donor tested CMV seropositive and was one of the 289 seropositive cohort members. Each donor provided a peripheral blood sample, and peripheral blood mononuclear cells were used for TCR beta sequencing. Genomic DNA extraction from the blood cell samples was performed with the Qiagen DNeasy Blood Extraction Kit. The rearranged chain carries TRBV7-2 and TRBJ2-5; 9 junctional bases match TRBD1. The sequence came from a woman in her fifties or sixties in good health and CMV-seropositive. Sample: PBMCs. This receptor carries the CDR3 CASSAPGQGGETQYF. The DNA is TGTGCCAGCAGCGCCCCGGGACAGGGAGGAGAGACCCAGTACTTC.